The rows below give T cell receptor beta chains drawn from one sample of a study of OX40 agonist ivuxolimab in advanced cancers. Clones were sequenced by immunoSEQ multiplex PCR, and TCRdb holds only the in-frame ones, with some missing. The sample has approximately 77,000 clones, roughly nine tenths seen once; the top ten hold about 14%. The sequenced sample was CD4+ or CD8+ T cells sorted from blood, obtained in a trial of the OX40 agonist ivuxolimab. Receptors were obtained from an adult with an advanced solid tumor such as melanoma, head and neck, liver or kidney cancer. The CDR3 runs from the conserved cysteine through the conserved F or W. The D gene is left open where the match is weak. Size is omitted from some rows. Given values are once, few, many or a class for expanded clones.

d_gene,v_gene,abundance,j_gene,CDR3aa,CDR3nt
-,TRBV19,-,TRBJ1-2,CASSITFQGNYGYTF,TGTGCCAGTAGTATTACATTTCAGGGTAACTATGGCTACACCTTC
TRBD2,TRBV5-1,-,TRBJ2-1,CASSDTLAEGNEQFF,TGCGCCAGCAGCGACACCCTAGCGGAGGGCAATGAGCAGTTCTTC
TRBD2,TRBV19,once,TRBJ2-1,CASSIDQFSGAIHNEQFF,TGTGCCAGTAGTATAGATCAATTTAGCGGGGCCATTCACAATGAGCAGTTCTTC
-,TRBV19,-,TRBJ1-1,CASSISNTEAFF,TGTGCCAGTAGTATATCCAACACTGAAGCTTTCTTT
-,TRBV14,-,TRBJ1-2,CASSQDFGQFYGYTF,TGTGCCAGCAGCCAAGATTTTGGGCAGTTCTATGGCTACACCTTC
TRBD2,TRBV27,-,TRBJ2-7,CASSLLSGSLYEQYF,TGTGCCAGCAGTTTATTAAGCGGGAGCCTCTACGAGCAGTACTTC
-,TRBV11-2,-,TRBJ1-5,CASSLGVNQPQHF,TGTGCCAGCAGCTTGGGGGTCAATCAGCCCCAGCATTTT
-,TRBV27,-,TRBJ2-7,CASRDMGSYEQYF,TGTGCCAGCAGGGACATGGGATCCTACGAGCAGTACTTC
-,TRBV6-5,-,TRBJ1-2,CASRPAEGTGYTF,TGTGCCAGCAGACCAGCGGAGGGGACTGGCTACACCTTC
-,TRBV19,-,TRBJ2-2,CASSLSWVTNTGELFF,TGTGCCAGTAGTCTATCGTGGGTAACGAACACCGGGGAGCTGTTTTTT
-,TRBV28,-,TRBJ2-7,CASSLSGFSYEQYF,TGTGCCAGCAGTTTAAGCGGGTTCTCCTACGAGCAGTACTTC
-,TRBV7-6,-,TRBJ2-7,CASSYLASSSYEQYF,TGTGCCAGCAGCTATCTAGCGTCTAGCTCCTACGAGCAGTACTTC
TRBD2,TRBV7-2,-,TRBJ2-7,CASSLLAGSSYEQYF,TGTGCCAGCAGCCTACTAGCGGGCAGCTCCTACGAGCAGTACTTC
TRBD1,TRBV11-2,-,TRBJ2-6,CASTSQGAGANVLTF,TGTGCCAGCACCTCCCAGGGGGCAGGGGCCAACGTCCTGACTTTC
TRBD1,TRBV25-1,-,TRBJ2-5,CASSGLGQGETQYF,TGTGCCAGCAGTGGACTGGGACAGGGGGAGACCCAGTACTTC
-,TRBV6-6,-,TRBJ2-5,CASSYGRQAQETQYF,TGTGCCAGCAGTTACGGGCGCCAGGCCCAAGAGACCCAGTACTTC
-,TRBV18,-,TRBJ1-4,CASSPPAATNEKLFF,TGTGCCAGCTCACCACCAGCTGCAACTAATGAAAAACTGTTTTTT
-,TRBV11-3,-,TRBJ2-5,CASSLVQGSGETQYF,TGTGCCAGCAGCTTGGTTCAGGGGTCCGGGGAGACCCAGTACTTC
-,TRBV5-1,once,TRBJ2-7,CASSFDETYEQYF,TGCGCCAGCAGCTTTGACGAAACCTACGAGCAGTACTTC
-,TRBV4-2,-,TRBJ1-2,CASSQDLRGGYGYTF,TGTGCCAGCAGCCAAGATCTCAGGGGAGGCTATGGCTACACCTTC
TRBD2,TRBV27,-,TRBJ2-2,CASTPEGTSGFYTGELFF,TGTGCCAGCACCCCGGAAGGGACTAGCGGGTTCTACACCGGGGAGCTGTTTTTT
-,TRBV4-1,-,TRBJ2-1,CASSQDLDEQFF,TGCGCCAGCAGCCAAGATCTAGATGAGCAGTTCTTC
-,TRBV7-8,-,TRBJ2-5,CASSYSATGQETQYF,TGTGCCAGCAGCTATTCGGCGACGGGTCAAGAGACCCAGTACTTC
TRBD1,TRBV19,-,TRBJ2-7,CASSPGQDYEQYF,TGTGCCAGTAGCCCCGGACAGGACTACGAGCAGTACTTC
-,TRBV10-3,-,TRBJ1-5,CATRTAGGNQPQHF,TGTGCCACTCGGACAGCCGGGGGCAATCAGCCCCAGCATTTT
-,TRBV27,-,TRBJ2-1,CASSSLVLNEQFF,TGTGCCAGCAGTTCCCTAGTCCTCAATGAGCAGTTCTTC
-,TRBV5-6,-,TRBJ2-7,CASSFGYTYEQYF,TGTGCCAGCAGCTTCGGGTACACCTACGAGCAGTACTTC
-,TRBV5-4,-,TRBJ2-7,CASSLGEREYEQYF,TGTGCCAGCAGCTTGGGGGAGAGGGAGTACGAGCAGTACTTC
-,TRBV6-1,-,TRBJ1-5,CASRLDRNNQPQHF,TGTGCCAGCAGGCTAGACAGAAACAATCAGCCCCAGCATTTT
TRBD1,TRBV7-2,once,TRBJ2-2,CASSRDRVHTGELFF,TGTGCCAGCAGCCGGGACAGGGTGCACACCGGGGAGCTGTTTTTT
TRBD1,TRBV7-9,-,TRBJ2-1,CASSSIRQGGSYNEQFF,TGTGCCAGCAGCTCTATTCGACAGGGGGGATCCTACAATGAGCAGTTCTTC
TRBD2,TRBV28,-,TRBJ2-7,CASRGPSGGTYEQYF,TGTGCCAGCAGGGGACCTAGCGGGGGAACCTACGAGCAGTACTTC
TRBD1,TRBV9,-,TRBJ2-2,CASSGQGEDTGELFF,TGTGCCAGCAGCGGACAGGGGGAAGACACCGGGGAGCTGTTTTTT
-,TRBV7-3,-,TRBJ2-2,CASSSNTGELFF,TGTGCCAGCAGTTCAAACACCGGGGAGCTGTTTTTT
-,TRBV4-3,-,TRBJ1-4,CASSLAGYEAGEEKLFF,TGCGCCAGCAGCCTCGCTGGGTATGAGGCGGGGGAAGAAAAACTGTTTTTT
-,TRBV5-4,-,TRBJ2-1,CASSLTSTTYEQFF,TGTGCCAGCAGCTTGACGAGCACTACCTATGAGCAGTTCTTC
-,TRBV4-3,-,TRBJ1-1,CASSQGRVLRTEAFF,TGCGCCAGCAGCCAGGGCCGGGTACTCCGGACTGAAGCTTTCTTT
TRBD2,TRBV7-9,-,TRBJ2-1,CASSLEIGLAGVAEQFF,TGTGCCAGCAGCTTAGAAATCGGGCTAGCGGGAGTAGCTGAGCAGTTCTTC
-,TRBV28,once,TRBJ1-2,CASSGPVGAQINYGYTF,TGTGCCAGCAGCGGCCCCGTAGGGGCACAAATTAACTATGGCTACACCTTC
-,TRBV18,few,TRBJ1-4,CASSPPQGPNEKLFF,TGTGCCAGCTCACCACCACAGGGACCTAATGAAAAACTGTTTTTT
TRBD2,TRBV11-2,-,TRBJ2-5,CASSPSSGRDQETQYF,TGTGCCAGCAGCCCCTCTAGCGGGAGGGATCAGGAGACCCAGTACTTC
-,TRBV30,once,TRBJ2-1,CAWSVDSANSYNEQFF,TGTGCCTGGAGTGTAGACTCGGCTAACTCCTACAATGAGCAGTTCTTC
TRBD1,TRBV30,-,TRBJ1-2,CAWQTGGGYGYTF,TGTGCCTGGCAGACAGGGGGCGGCTATGGCTACACCTTC
-,TRBV11-3,-,TRBJ2-1,CASSLGFLNEQFF,TGTGCCAGCAGCTTGGGGTTCCTTAATGAGCAGTTCTTC
-,TRBV7-9,-,TRBJ2-2,CASSFPGTGELFF,TGTGCCAGCAGCTTCCCCGGCACCGGGGAGCTGTTTTTT
TRBD1,TRBV6-5,-,TRBJ1-3,CASSPTGEAGNTIYF,TGTGCCAGCAGTCCCACAGGGGAGGCTGGAAACACCATATATTTT
-,TRBV21-1,-,TRBJ1-2,CASSATGTANGYTF,TGTGCCAGCAGCGCCACCGGGACAGCGAATGGCTACACCTTC
-,TRBV9,-,TRBJ2-1,CASSVDWGSYNEQFF,TGTGCCAGCAGCGTCGACTGGGGCTCCTACAATGAGCAGTTCTTC
-,TRBV14,-,TRBJ2-7,CASSPGSSYEQYF,TGTGCCAGCAGCCCCGGAAGTTCCTACGAGCAGTACTTC
-,TRBV4-3,-,TRBJ1-1,CASSRTGNTEAFF,TGCGCCAGCAGTCGCACAGGTAACACTGAAGCTTTCTTT
-,TRBV4-3,-,TRBJ2-3,CASSDTARSTDTQYF,TGCGCCAGCAGCGACACGGCAAGAAGCACAGATACGCAGTATTTT
TRBD1,TRBV28,-,TRBJ2-7,CASSLTGGMDEQYF,TGTGCCAGCAGTTTGACAGGGGGCATGGACGAGCAGTACTTC
-,TRBV5-6,-,TRBJ2-2,CASSLADGELFF,TGTGCCAGCAGCTTGGCCGACGGGGAGCTGTTTTTT
TRBD2,TRBV27,-,TRBJ2-3,CASSRLIPGLPSGTDTQYF,TGTGCCAGCAGCCGCCTCATACCGGGACTACCTTCCGGTACGGATACGCAGTATTTT
-,TRBV6-4,-,TRBJ2-1,CASSESSRGHEQFF,TGTGCCAGCAGTGAGTCTAGCCGGGGCCATGAGCAGTTCTTC